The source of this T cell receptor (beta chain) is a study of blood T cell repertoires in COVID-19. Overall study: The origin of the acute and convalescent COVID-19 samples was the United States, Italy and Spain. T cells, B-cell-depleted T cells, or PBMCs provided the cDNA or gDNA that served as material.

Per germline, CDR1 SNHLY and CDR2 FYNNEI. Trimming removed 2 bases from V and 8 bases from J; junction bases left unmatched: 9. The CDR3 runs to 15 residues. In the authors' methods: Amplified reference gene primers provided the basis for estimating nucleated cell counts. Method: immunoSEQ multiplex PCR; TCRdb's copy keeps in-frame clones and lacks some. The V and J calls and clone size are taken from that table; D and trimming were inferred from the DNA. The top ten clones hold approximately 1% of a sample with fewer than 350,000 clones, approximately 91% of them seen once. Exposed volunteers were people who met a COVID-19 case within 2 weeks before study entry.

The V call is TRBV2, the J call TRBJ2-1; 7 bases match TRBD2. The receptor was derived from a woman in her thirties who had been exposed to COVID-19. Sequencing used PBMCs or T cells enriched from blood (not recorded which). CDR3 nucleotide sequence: TGTGCCAGCAGTGAATATGGGGGAGGGCAGGATGAGCAGTTCTTC. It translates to CASSEYGGGQDEQFF. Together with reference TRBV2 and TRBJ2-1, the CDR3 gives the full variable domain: EPEVTQTPSHQVTQMGQEVILRCVPISNHLYFYWYRQILGQKVEFLVSFYNNEISEKSEIFDDQFSVERPDGSNFTLKIRSTKLEDSAMYFCASSEYGGGQDEQFFGPGTRLTVL.